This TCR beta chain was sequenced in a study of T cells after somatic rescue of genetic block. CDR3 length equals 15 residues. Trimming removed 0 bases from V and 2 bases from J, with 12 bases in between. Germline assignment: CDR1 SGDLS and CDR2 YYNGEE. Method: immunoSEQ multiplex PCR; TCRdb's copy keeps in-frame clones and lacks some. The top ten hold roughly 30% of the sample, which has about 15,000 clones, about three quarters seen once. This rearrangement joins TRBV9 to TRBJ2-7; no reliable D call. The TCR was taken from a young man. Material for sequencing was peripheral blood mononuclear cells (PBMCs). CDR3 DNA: TGTGCCAGCAGCGTAGGACCGTCCACAACCTACGAGCAGTACTTC. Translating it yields CASSVGPSTTYEQYF.